Listed below are T cell receptor beta chains from one sample, sequenced in a study of vaccination and CD4 T cells after COVID-19. TCRdb analysed the PCR reads with MiXCR anew, one entry per CDR3 protein. The sample has 20,000 or so distinct CDR3 sequences; just over 60% are singletons. The sequencing here drew on CD4+ T cells from blood, taken after SARS-CoV-2 vaccination. These receptors were taken from a human donor who had recovered from COVID-19. CDR3s include the opening cysteine and the closing phenylalanine or tryptophan. D genes are given only for firm matches. For some rows the clone size is stated as once, few or many, or as a class when expanded; others skip it.

>.|TRBD1|TRBV19|TRBJ2-7
TGTGCCAGTGGGACAGGGAGCGAGCAGTACTTC
CASGTGSEQYF
>few|.|TRBV18|TRBJ1-2
TGTGCCAGCTCAACCCAACAGGGTGACTATGGCTACACCTTC
CASSTQQGDYGYTF
>.|TRBD2|TRBV10-3|TRBJ2-7
TGTGCCATCAGTTCAGCCGGGACTAGAGGGAGGTACGAGCAGTACTTC
CAISSAGTRGRYEQYF
>.|.|TRBV28|TRBJ1-3
TGTGCCAGCAGTTTCCCGACAGCGCGAAACACCATATATTTT
CASSFPTARNTIYF
>.|.|TRBV6-1|TRBJ1-3
TGTGCCAGCAGTGAGACAATTGGTCCCTCTGGAAACACCATATATTTT
CASSETIGPSGNTIYF
>.|.|TRBV10-2|TRBJ1-1
TGCGCCAGCAGTGAACGGTACTCAAACACTGAAGCTTTCTTT
CASSERYSNTEAFF
>.|TRBD1|TRBV7-6|TRBJ2-5
TGTGCCAGCAGCTCGCCCGACAGGGGGGAGACCCAGTACTTC
CASSSPDRGETQYF
>.|TRBD2|TRBV11-3|TRBJ2-5
TGTGCCAGCAGCTTGGGACTAGAAGGGACCCAGTACTTC
CASSLGLEGTQYF
>.|TRBD1|TRBV30|TRBJ2-5
TGTGCCTGGAGGCCCGGGACAGCCTACCAAGAGACCCAGTACTTC
CAWRPGTAYQETQYF
>.|.|TRBV5-1|TRBJ1-2
TGCGCCAGCAGCTTGTTCGGTCGGATTGAGAATGGCTACACCTTC
CASSLFGRIENGYTF
>once|.|TRBV30|TRBJ1-5
TGTGCCTGGAGTTTGAGGGGGAACAATCAGCCCCAGCATTTT
CAWSLRGNNQPQHF
>.|.|TRBV11-1|TRBJ2-5
TGTGCCAGCAGCTCGCTCGCGGGTGGGGAGACCCAGTACTTC
CASSSLAGGETQYF
>.|.|TRBV19|TRBJ2-6
TGTGCCAGTAGGACGGACTCTGGGGCCAACGTCCTGACTTTC
CASRTDSGANVLTF
>.|.|TRBV9|TRBJ2-3
TGTGCCAGCAGCGGAGGGACTTTTCCCGCAGATACGCAGTATTTT
CASSGGTFPADTQYF
>.|.|TRBV12-3/TRBV12-4|TRBJ2-7
TGTGCCAGCAGTTTGGTCAGCTCCTACGAGCAGTACTTC
CASSLVSSYEQYF
>.|TRBD2|TRBV5-4|TRBJ2-7
TGTGCCAGCAGCTTGGGCGGGAGGTCCGACGAGCAGTACTTC
CASSLGGRSDEQYF
>.|.|TRBV18|TRBJ1-1
TGTGCCAGCTCACCAACAGGGAATGGGATGAACACTGAAGCTTTCTTT
CASSPTGNGMNTEAFF
>.|.|TRBV28|TRBJ1-1
TGTGCCAGCAGTCCACTACAGGGAGGGGTAACTGAAGCTTTCTTT
CASSPLQGGVTEAFF
>.|.|TRBV24-1|TRBJ2-5
TGTGCCACCAGTTTGGGAGGGGACAGGCTTCAAGAGACCCAGTACTTC
CATSLGGDRLQETQYF
>.|.|TRBV5-1|TRBJ2-7
TGCGCCAGCTCACAGGGTGCAAATTACGAGCAGTACTTC
CASSQGANYEQYF
>once|.|TRBV15|TRBJ2-7
TGTGCCACCAGCAGAGGACCATGGGGAGGGGGAGACAGGCAGTACTTC
CATSRGPWGGGDRQYF
>.|TRBD2|TRBV27|TRBJ2-3
TGTGCCAGCAGTTCCTATCCGAAGAGGACTAGCGGGAGATCAGATACGCAGTATTTT
CASSSYPKRTSGRSDTQYF
>.|.|TRBV12-3/TRBV12-4|TRBJ2-1
TGTGCCAGCAGCTTCGCCGCGGGTGAGCAGTTCTTC
CASSFAAGEQFF
>.|.|TRBV15|TRBJ2-1
TGTGCCACCAGCAGAGGTCCTGATAGACGGTACAATGAGCAGTTCTTC
CATSRGPDRRYNEQFF
>.|TRBD1|TRBV20-1|TRBJ1-1
TGCAGTCCGACGACAGGGATGAACACTGAAGCTTTCTTT
CSPTTGMNTEAFF
>.|.|TRBV6-1|TRBJ1-1
TGTGCCAGCAGCCTCATTCGGGACCTCGCTGAAGCTTTCTTT
CASSLIRDLAEAFF
>few|.|TRBV6-1|TRBJ1-5
TGTGCCAGCAGTGTTGCGGCAATTTGGCAGCCCCAGCATTTT
CASSVAAIWQPQHF
>.|TRBD1|TRBV18|TRBJ1-2
TGTGCCAGCTCACCATATCTTCCTAATCTCCGGGACAGGGAGCACTATGGCTACACCTTC
CASSPYLPNLRDREHYGYTF
>.|.|TRBV2|TRBJ1-1
TGTGCCAGCAGTGAGGACATGATTACTGAAGCTTTCTTT
CASSEDMITEAFF
>.|.|TRBV28|TRBJ2-1
TGTGCCAGCAGTTTTTTAGCGATGAGCTCCTACAATGAGCAGTTCTTC
CASSFLAMSSYNEQFF
>.|TRBD2|TRBV6-2/TRBV6-3|TRBJ2-3
TGTGCCAGCAGACAGGATACTAGCGGGGGTACGCAGTATTTT
CASRQDTSGGTQYF
>few|TRBD2|TRBV6-1|TRBJ2-5
TGTGCCAGCACCCGGGGGGGTAGAGAGACCCAGTACTTC
CASTRGGRETQYF
>few|TRBD1|TRBV20-1|TRBJ2-7
TGCAGTGCTGGACAGGGCTCATCCTACGAGCAGTACTTC
CSAGQGSSYEQYF
>.|TRBD2|TRBV5-1|TRBJ2-3
TGCGCCAGCAGCTTGATAGCGGGAGGGTTCGGGACAGATACGCAGTATTTT
CASSLIAGGFGTDTQYF
>.|TRBD2|TRBV20-1|TRBJ2-3
TGCAGTGCCGTCTCGGGGGGAGGGCCAACAGATACGCAGTATTTT
CSAVSGGGPTDTQYF
>.|TRBD2|TRBV11-2|TRBJ2-1
TGTGCCAGCAGCCGCCTAGCGGGGCTCTCCTACAATGAGCAGTTCTTC
CASSRLAGLSYNEQFF
>.|TRBD1|TRBV6-1|TRBJ1-2
TGTGCCAGCAGCCCACACGGGACAGAAACTAACTATGGCTACACCTTC
CASSPHGTETNYGYTF
>.|TRBD2|TRBV6-1|TRBJ2-5
TGTGCCAGCAGTGAAGGAGGAGTAGCGGGAGCTAGGGAGACCCAGTACTTC
CASSEGGVAGARETQYF
>.|.|TRBV28|TRBJ1-5
TGTGCCAGCAGCGACTACGGAAATCAGCCCCAGCATTTT
CASSDYGNQPQHF
>.|.|TRBV10-3|TRBJ2-5
TGTGCCATCAGTGAGTCGTCTCATCGAGAGACCCAGTACTTC
CAISESSHRETQYF
>.|TRBD1|TRBV19|TRBJ2-5
TGTGCCAGTAGACCGACAGGGGGTGGTGAGACCCAGTACTTC
CASRPTGGGETQYF
>.|.|TRBV19|TRBJ1-6
TGTGCCAGTAGTATCCCGCAAAGCTCACCCCTCCACTTT
CASSIPQSSPLHF
>.|.|TRBV27|TRBJ1-3
TGTGCCAGCAGTTTAGAAGAGGATCAATACTCTGGAAACACCATATATTTT
CASSLEEDQYSGNTIYF